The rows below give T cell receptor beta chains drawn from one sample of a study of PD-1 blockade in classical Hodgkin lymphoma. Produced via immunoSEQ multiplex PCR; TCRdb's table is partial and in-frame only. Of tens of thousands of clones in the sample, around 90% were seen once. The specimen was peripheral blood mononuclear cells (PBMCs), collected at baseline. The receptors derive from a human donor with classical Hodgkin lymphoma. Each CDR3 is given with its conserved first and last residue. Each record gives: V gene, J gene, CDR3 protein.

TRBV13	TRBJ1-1	CASSPATEAFF
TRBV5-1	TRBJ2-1	CASSYGTAPNEQFF
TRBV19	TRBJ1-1	CASSWGQGASTEAFF
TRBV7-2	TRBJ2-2	CASSVRPGGGELFF
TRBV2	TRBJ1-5	CASNQAENQPQHF
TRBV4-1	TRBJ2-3	CASSQGPKLAGDTQYF
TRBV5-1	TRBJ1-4	CASSLVGVATNEKLFF
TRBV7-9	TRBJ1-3	CASSTGAGNTIYF
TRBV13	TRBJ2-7	CASSSRDRDTYEQYF
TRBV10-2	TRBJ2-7	CASSGLAAYEQYF
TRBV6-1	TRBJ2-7	CASTGSGGQYF
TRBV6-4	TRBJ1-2	CASKGDSAYYGYTF
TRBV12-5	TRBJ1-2	CASGSPQTGRYTF
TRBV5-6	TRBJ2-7	CASSLLTAGGPYEQYF
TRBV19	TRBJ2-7	CASSIEAGVDNEQYF
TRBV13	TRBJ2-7	CASSFGDTYEQYF
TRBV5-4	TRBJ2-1	CASRPGSGNEQFF
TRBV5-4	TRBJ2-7	CASSFLGVYEQYF
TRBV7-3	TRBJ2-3	CASSLGGGRADTQYF
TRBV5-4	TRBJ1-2	CASSLVDTNYGYTF
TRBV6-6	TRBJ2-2	CASRGTAGELFF
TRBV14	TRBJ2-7	CASSQVDPRKGYEQYF
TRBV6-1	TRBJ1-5	CASLRGNGNQPQHF
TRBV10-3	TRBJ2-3	CASRQDHTPDTQYF
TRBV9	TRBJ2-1	CASSVAWTSGAYNEQFF
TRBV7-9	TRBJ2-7	CASSLDRNSYEQYF
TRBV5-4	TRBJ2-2	CASTSDWTSNTGELFF
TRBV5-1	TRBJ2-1	CASSLGGSGRPSSYNEQFF
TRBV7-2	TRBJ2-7	CASSSGGGLYSYEQYF
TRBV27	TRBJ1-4	CAKAGAPPRGNEKLFF
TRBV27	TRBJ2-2	CASSLGSYTGELFF
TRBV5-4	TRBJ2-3	CASSRGGPTDTQYF
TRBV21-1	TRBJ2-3	CASSTRLAGAADTQYF
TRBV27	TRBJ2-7	CASSPRDGYEQYF
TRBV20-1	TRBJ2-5	CSARSETQYF
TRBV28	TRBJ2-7	CASSGAEKLGGMDEQYF
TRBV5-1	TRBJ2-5	CASSVGLAGEMYQETQYF
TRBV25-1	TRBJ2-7	CASRQGCVYEQYF
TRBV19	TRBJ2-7	CASSIGQGREQYF
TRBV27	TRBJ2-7	CASSLSRQAYEQYF
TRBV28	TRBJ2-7	CASRLDPSGSARQYF
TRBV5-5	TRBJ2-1	CASTTGTSGHNEQFF
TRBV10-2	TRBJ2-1	CASGLAGTNEQFF
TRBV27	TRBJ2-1	CASSFRRSGEQFF